This T cell receptor (beta chain) was observed in a study of T cells in Graves' hyperthyroidism and ophthalmopathy. RNA transcripts served as the template for amplifying TCR beta CDR3 regions. A set of HTBI primers served as the primers for a first-round RT-PCR of the TCR CDR3. TCRdb re-called the multiplex PCR reads through MiXCR, storing one row per CDR3 protein. Here the sample spans about 400,000 distinct CDR3 sequences, around an eighth being singletons. In this sample, this clonotype turned up once. The CDR3 extends over 16 amino acids. Deletions cut 1 base from V and 5 bases from J, with 15 bases between. Germline lookup yields CDR1 SGHAT and CDR2 FQNNGV.

Sequences were obtained from blood. This receptor was identified in a man in his forties or fifties with Graves' ophthalmopathy. V and J are TRBV11-2 and TRBJ2-1, with D possibly called TRBD1 or TRBD2 (5 bases each). The CDR3 reads CASSLVGTGVDNEQFF. CDR3 in DNA: TGTGCCAGCAGCTTAGTTGGGACGGGCGTGGACAATGAGCAGTTCTTC.